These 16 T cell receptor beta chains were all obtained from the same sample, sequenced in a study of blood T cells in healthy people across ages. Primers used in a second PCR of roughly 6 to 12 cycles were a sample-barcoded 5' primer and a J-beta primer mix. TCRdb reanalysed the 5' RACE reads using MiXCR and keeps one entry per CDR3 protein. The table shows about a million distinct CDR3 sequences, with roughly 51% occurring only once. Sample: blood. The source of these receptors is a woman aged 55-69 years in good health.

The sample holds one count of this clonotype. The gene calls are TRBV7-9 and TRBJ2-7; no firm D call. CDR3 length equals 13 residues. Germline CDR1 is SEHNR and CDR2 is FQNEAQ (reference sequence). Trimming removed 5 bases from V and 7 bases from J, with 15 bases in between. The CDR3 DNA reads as TGTGCCAGCAGCCCCAGGCTCCGTCCGGAGCAGTACTTC. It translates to CASSPRLRPEQYF.

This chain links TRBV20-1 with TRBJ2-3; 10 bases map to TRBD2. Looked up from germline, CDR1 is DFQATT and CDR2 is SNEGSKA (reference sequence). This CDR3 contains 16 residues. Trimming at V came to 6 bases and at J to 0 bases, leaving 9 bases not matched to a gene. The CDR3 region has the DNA TGCAGTGCCCGGACTAGCGGCCAAGAAAGCACAGATACGCAGTATTTT. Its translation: CSARTSGQESTDTQYF.

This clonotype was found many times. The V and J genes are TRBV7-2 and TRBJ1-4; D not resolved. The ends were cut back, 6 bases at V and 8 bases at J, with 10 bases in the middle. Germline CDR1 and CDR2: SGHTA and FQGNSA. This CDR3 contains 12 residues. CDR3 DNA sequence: TGTGCCAGCAGTTTACCAGGCGAAAAACTGTTTTTT. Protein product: CASSLPGEKLFF. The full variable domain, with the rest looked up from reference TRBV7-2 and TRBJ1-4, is GAGVSQSPSNKVTEKGKDVELRCDPISGHTALYWYRQSLGQGLEFLIYFQGNSAPDKSGLPSDRFSAERTGGSVSTLTIQRTQQEDSAVYLCASSLPGEKLFFGSGTQLSVL.

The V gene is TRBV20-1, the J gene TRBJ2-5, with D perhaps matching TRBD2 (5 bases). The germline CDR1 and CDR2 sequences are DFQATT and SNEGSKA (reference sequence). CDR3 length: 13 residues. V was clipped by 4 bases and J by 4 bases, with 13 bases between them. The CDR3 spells CSATDLLGETQYF. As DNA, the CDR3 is TGCAGTGCTACGGACTTACTTGGAGAGACCCAGTACTTC.

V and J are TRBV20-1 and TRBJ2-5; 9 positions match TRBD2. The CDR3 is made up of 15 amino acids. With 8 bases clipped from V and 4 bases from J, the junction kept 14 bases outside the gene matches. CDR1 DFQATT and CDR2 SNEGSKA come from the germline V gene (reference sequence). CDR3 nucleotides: TGCAGTACCGATCAACGGGGGCGGGAGGGAGAGACCCAGTACTTC. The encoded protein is CSTDQRGREGETQYF.

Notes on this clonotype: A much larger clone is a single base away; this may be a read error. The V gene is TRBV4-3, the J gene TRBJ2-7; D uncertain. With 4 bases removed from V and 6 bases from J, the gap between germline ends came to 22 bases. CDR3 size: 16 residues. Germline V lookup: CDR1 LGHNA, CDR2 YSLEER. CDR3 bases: TGCGCCAGCAGCCTCAGTCCGGGTCTGCCGTTGGGCGAGCAGTACTTC. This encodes CASSLSPGLPLGEQYF.

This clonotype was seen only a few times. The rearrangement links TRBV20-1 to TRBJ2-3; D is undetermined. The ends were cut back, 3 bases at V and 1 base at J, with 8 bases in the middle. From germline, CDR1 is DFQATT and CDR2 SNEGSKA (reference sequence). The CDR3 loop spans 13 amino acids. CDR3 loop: CSASRWGTDTQYF. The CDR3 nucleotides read TGCAGTGCTAGCCGCTGGGGCACAGATACGCAGTATTTT.

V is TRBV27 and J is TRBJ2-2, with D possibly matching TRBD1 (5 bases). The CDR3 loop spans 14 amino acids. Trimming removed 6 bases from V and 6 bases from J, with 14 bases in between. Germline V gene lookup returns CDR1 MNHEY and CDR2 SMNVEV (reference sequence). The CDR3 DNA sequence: TGTGCCAGCAGCTACGGACATCAAGCCGGGGAGCTGTTTTTT. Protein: CASSYGHQAGELFF.

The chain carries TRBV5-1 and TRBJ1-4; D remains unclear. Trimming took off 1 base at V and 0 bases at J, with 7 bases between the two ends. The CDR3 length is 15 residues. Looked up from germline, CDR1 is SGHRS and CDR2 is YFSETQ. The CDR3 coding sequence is TGCGCCAGCAGCTTGAACCTGCCAACTAATGAAAAACTGTTTTTT. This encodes CASSLNLPTNEKLFF.

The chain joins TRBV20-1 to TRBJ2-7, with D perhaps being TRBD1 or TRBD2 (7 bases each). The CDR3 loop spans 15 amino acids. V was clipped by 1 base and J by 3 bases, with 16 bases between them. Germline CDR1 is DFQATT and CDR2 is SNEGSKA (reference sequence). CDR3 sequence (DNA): TGCAGTGCTAGAGCGGGGGGACAGCTCGGCTACGAGCAGTACTTC. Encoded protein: CSARAGGQLGYEQYF.

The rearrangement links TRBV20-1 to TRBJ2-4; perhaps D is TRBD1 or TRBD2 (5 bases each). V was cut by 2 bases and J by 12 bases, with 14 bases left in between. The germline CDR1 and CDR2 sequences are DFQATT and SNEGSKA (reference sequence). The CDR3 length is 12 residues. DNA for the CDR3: TGCAGTGCTAGATGGAACCGGGACCCTCAGTACTTC. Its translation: CSARWNRDPQYF.

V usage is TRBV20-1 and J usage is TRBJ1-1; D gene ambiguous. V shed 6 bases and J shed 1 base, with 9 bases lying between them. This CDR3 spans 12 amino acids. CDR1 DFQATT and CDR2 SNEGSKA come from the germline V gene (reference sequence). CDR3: CSATYTNTEAFF. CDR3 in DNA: TGCAGTGCCACCTACACGAACACTGAAGCTTTCTTT.

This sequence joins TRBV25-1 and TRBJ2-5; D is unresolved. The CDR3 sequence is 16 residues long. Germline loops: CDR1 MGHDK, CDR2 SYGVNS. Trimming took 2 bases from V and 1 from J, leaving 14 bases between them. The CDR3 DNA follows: TGTGCCAGCAGTGAACTCGATTCAGGTCCCCAAGAGACCCAGTACTTC. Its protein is CASSELDSGPQETQYF. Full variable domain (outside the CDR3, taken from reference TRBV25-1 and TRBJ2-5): EADIYQTPRYLVIGTGKKITLECSQTMGHDKMYWYQQDPGMELHLIHYSYGVNSTEKGDLSSESTVSRIRTEHFPLTLESARPSHTSQYLCASSELDSGPQETQYFGPGTRLLVL.

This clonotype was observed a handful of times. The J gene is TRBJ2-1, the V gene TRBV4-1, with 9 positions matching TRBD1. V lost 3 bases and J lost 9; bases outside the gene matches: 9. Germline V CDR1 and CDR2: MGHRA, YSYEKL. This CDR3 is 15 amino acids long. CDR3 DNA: TGCGCCAGCAGCCAGGCAGGACAGGGGAGGGTTGAGCAGTTCTTC. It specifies CASSQAGQGRVEQFF.

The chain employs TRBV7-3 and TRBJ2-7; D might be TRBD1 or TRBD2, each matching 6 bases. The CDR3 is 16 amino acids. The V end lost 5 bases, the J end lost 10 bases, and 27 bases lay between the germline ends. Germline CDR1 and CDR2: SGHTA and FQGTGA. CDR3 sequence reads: CASSEGSAPAQGTQYF. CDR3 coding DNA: TGTGCCAGCAGCGAGGGATCGGCACCGGCCCAGGGGACTCAGTACTTC.

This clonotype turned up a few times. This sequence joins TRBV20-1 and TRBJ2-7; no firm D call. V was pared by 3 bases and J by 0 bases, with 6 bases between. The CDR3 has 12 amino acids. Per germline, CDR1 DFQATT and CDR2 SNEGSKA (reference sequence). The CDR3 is CSASQSSYEQYF. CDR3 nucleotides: TGCAGTGCTAGTCAGAGCTCCTACGAGCAGTACTTC.